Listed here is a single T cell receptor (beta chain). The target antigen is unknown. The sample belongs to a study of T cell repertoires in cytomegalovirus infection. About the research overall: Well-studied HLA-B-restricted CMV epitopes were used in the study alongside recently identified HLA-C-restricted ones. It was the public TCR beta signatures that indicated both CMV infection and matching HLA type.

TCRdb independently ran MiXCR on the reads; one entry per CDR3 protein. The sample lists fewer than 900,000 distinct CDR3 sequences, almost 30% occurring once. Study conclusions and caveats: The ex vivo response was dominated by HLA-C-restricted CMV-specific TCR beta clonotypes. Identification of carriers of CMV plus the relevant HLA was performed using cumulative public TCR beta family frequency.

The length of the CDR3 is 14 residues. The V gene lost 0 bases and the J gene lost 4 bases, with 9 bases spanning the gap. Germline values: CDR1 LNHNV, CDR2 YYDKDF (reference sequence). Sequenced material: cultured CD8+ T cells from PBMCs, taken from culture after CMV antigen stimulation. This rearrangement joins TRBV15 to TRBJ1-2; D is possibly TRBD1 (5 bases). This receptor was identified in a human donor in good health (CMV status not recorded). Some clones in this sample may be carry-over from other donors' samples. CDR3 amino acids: CATSRDRGGYGYTF. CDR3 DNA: TGTGCCACCAGCAGAGATCGGGGGGGCTATGGCTACACCTTC.